This is a list of T cell receptor beta chains from one sample in a study of shared clonotypes between healthy human individuals. The data were produced by immunoSEQ multiplex PCR, yet TCRdb's version contains in-frame clones alone and is incomplete. The table lists some 1 million clones, roughly 75% of them singletons. Sequencing was carried out using memory CD4+ T cells sorted from blood. The receptors were sampled from a man aged 18 to 30 in good health. Each CDR3 is given with its conserved first and last residue. A D gene is named only where the DNA matches it firmly. Where a row states a size, it is once, few, many or the class of an expanded clone; other rows omit it.

V gene	J gene	D gene	clone size	CDR3 protein	CDR3 DNA
TRBV29-1	TRBJ2-3	.	.	CSGSPLADTQYF	TGCAGCGGCTCGCCGCTAGCCGATACGCAGTATTTT
TRBV18	TRBJ1-4	.	few	CASSPGWGEKLFF	TGTGCCAGCTCACCGGGTTGGGGTGAAAAACTGTTTTTT
TRBV6-1	TRBJ2-3	.	once	CAGGQPSTDTQYF	TGTGCCGGCGGACAGCCTAGCACAGATACGCAGTATTTT
TRBV4-1	TRBJ1-1	TRBD1	.	CASSQDGTVNTEAFF	TGCGCCAGCAGCCAAGATGGGACAGTTAACACTGAAGCTTTCTTT
TRBV30	TRBJ2-1	.	.	CAWSRSRISSYNEQFF	TGTGCCTGGAGTAGATCAAGAATTAGCTCCTACAATGAGCAGTTCTTC
TRBV23-1	TRBJ2-7	.	once	CASIRDGPRYEQYF	TGCGCCAGCATTCGGGACGGTCCCCGCTACGAGCAGTACTTC
TRBV6-6	TRBJ1-5	.	.	CASSYSGESNQPQHF	TGTGCCAGCAGTTACTCGGGGGAGAGCAATCAGCCCCAGCATTTT
TRBV9	TRBJ2-7	.	.	CASSVEGAGNYEQYF	TGTGCCAGCAGCGTAGAAGGGGCAGGGAACTACGAGCAGTACTTC
TRBV10-3	TRBJ2-7	.	.	CAISEVSSYEQYF	TGTGCCATCAGTGAGGTCAGCTCCTACGAGCAGTACTTC
TRBV4-3	TRBJ2-3	TRBD2	.	CASSQVGAGGSTDTQYF	TGCGCCAGCAGCCAAGTAGGAGCGGGAGGGAGCACAGATACGCAGTATTTT
TRBV2	TRBJ2-5	.	.	CASRREETQYF	TGTGCCAGCAGAAGGGAAGAGACCCAGTACTTC
TRBV5-1	TRBJ2-5	.	once	CASSLAQNKETQYF	TGCGCCAGCAGCTTGGCCCAGAATAAAGAGACCCAGTACTTC
TRBV18	TRBJ2-3	TRBD2	once	CASSPRLAGFTDTQYF	TGTGCCAGCTCACCACGACTAGCGGGATTCACAGATACGCAGTATTTT
TRBV5-1	TRBJ2-7	.	.	CASSSLSTYEQYF	TGCGCCAGCAGCTCTTTATCTACCTACGAGCAGTACTTC
TRBV6-5	TRBJ1-3	.	few	CASSPGRTIYF	TGTGCCAGCAGTCCTGGCCGGACCATATATTTT
TRBV6-5	TRBJ1-6	.	.	CASSDPSLNSPLHF	TGTGCCAGCAGTGACCCATCGCTTAATTCACCCCTCCACTTT
TRBV5-1	TRBJ2-1	.	.	CASSLQGGRHNEQFF	TGCGCCAGCAGCTTGCAGGGGGGGAGACACAATGAGCAGTTCTTC
TRBV28	TRBJ1-3	.	few	CASRPSGNSGNTIYF	TGTGCCAGCAGGCCCTCGGGTAACTCTGGAAACACCATATATTTT
TRBV6-6	TRBJ2-1	TRBD1	.	CASKTGSPEQFF	TGTGCCAGCAAGACAGGGTCCCCGGAGCAGTTCTTC
TRBV7-9	TRBJ2-7	.	.	CASSDRESKTYEQYF	TGTGCCAGCAGCGACAGAGAATCGAAAACCTACGAGCAGTACTTC
TRBV7-3	TRBJ1-5	.	.	CASSLTRESPQHF	TGTGCCAGCAGCTTAACTCGGGAATCGCCCCAGCATTTT
TRBV30	TRBJ2-1	.	many	CAWSVPASEQFF	TGTGCCTGGAGTGTACCAGCTAGTGAGCAGTTCTTC
TRBV2	TRBJ1-6	.	few	CASSQSSYNSPLHF	TGTGCCAGTTCGCAGAGCTCCTATAATTCACCCCTCCACTTT
TRBV5-4	TRBJ1-6	.	few	CASSLRQGPPLHF	TGTGCCAGCAGCTTGCGGCAGGGGCCACCCCTCCACTTT
TRBV18	TRBJ1-2	.	.	CASSQAIGQSYGYTF	TGTGCCAGCTCACAGGCAATTGGGCAGAGCTATGGCTACACCTTC
TRBV6-1	TRBJ2-5	.	.	CASSAPALANF	TGTGCCAGCAGTGCCCCCGCCCTAGCCAACTTC
TRBV28	TRBJ1-1	.	.	CASSPRENTEAFF	TGTGCCAGCAGCCCAAGGGAGAACACTGAAGCTTTCTTT
TRBV6-5	TRBJ2-2	TRBD1	.	CASSYGDRVRAGELFF	TGTGCCAGCAGTTACGGGGACAGGGTTAGGGCCGGGGAGCTGTTTTTT
TRBV29-1	TRBJ1-6	.	few	CSASSTGIGYNSPLHF	TGCAGCGCTAGCTCAACAGGGATCGGCTATAATTCACCCCTCCACTTT
TRBV21-1	TRBJ2-7	.	.	CASSKGTESSKTFYEQYF	TGTGCCAGCAGCAAAGGCACAGAGTCCTCAAAAACATTCTACGAGCAGTACTTC
TRBV27	TRBJ2-7	.	.	CASSLSYVSAGVYEQYF	TGTGCCAGCAGTTTATCATACGTTAGCGCAGGGGTCTACGAGCAGTACTTC
TRBV10-3	TRBJ1-6	.	.	CAISESSGQGNNNSPLHF	TGTGCCATCAGTGAGTCGTCAGGGCAGGGGAATAATAATTCACCCCTCCACTTT
TRBV7-3	TRBJ2-5	TRBD2	.	CASRTGLAPSETQYF	TGTGCCAGCAGAACGGGACTAGCGCCTTCAGAGACCCAGTACTTC
TRBV30	TRBJ2-2	.	.	CAWREGVGELFF	TGTGCCTGGAGGGAGGGGGTCGGGGAGCTGTTTTTT